These T cell receptor beta chains were read from a single sample in a study of cytomegalovirus exposure and HLA in healthy donors. Here immunoSEQ multiplex PCR was the method, and the copy in TCRdb shows in-frame clones only, minus some. The sample lists more than 70,000 clones, roughly 93% occurring once. The sample consisted of PBMCs. Every receptor here comes from a woman aged 18-29 years in good health and CMV-seronegative. Both conserved end residues are part of each CDR3. Not all rows give a size; the values are once, few, many and, for expanded clones, a class.

V gene	CDR3 length	J gene	clone size	CDR3 protein
TRBV5-1	13	TRBJ2-2	-	CASSPQGTGELFF
TRBV7-2	13	TRBJ2-5	once	CASSTQRGETQYF
TRBV11-2	17	TRBJ1-2	-	CASSLDSGTVANYGYTF
TRBV7-9	12	TRBJ1-1	-	CASSHGDTEAFF
TRBV4-1	15	TRBJ2-4	-	CASSQSGTGVNIQYF
TRBV7-8	16	TRBJ2-5	-	CASSSPGTSTRETQYF
TRBV30	20	TRBJ1-5	once	CAWSPLKSITGTGHNQPQHF
TRBV18	14	TRBJ1-2	-	CASSPMGQAYGYTF
TRBV2	13	TRBJ1-4	-	CASSVATNEKLFF
TRBV7-9	13	TRBJ1-1	-	CASTLGQNTEAFF
TRBV10-3	15	TRBJ2-7	once	CAISGGAGETYEQYF
TRBV5-1	16	TRBJ2-3	-	CASSSLGEGLADTQYF
TRBV14	18	TRBJ2-3	-	CASSLDLLSGGGTDTQYF
TRBV2	12	TRBJ2-7	-	CASTQGAYEQYF
TRBV19	14	TRBJ1-6	-	CASSRTGEYSPLHF
TRBV7-9	16	TRBJ2-1	-	CASSLFGGDHYNEQFF
TRBV7-2	16	TRBJ2-7	-	CASSLAAGAGAYEQYF
TRBV15	16	TRBJ2-1	once	CATSQLGLAGVYEQFF
TRBV23-1	13	TRBJ1-2	once	CASSQSSRGHYTF
TRBV11-3	16	TRBJ1-5	-	CASSLGGQGADQPQHF